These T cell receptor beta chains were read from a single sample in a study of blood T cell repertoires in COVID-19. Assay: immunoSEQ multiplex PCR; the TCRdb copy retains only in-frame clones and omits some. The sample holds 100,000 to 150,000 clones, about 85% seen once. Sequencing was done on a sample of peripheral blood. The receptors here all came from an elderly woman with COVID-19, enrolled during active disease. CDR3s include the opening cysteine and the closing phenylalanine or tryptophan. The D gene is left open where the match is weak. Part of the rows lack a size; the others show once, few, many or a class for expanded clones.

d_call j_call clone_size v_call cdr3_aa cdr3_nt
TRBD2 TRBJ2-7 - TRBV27 CASSHRLAGVTVYEQYF TGTGCCAGCAGCCACAGACTAGCGGGAGTTACCGTGTACGAGCAGTACTTC
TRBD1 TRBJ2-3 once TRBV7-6 CASSSYLGQGRTDTQYF TGTGCCAGCAGCTCTTATCTGGGACAGGGGCGGACAGATACGCAGTATTTT
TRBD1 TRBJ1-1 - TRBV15 CATSRVRDRGLVNTEAFF TGTGCCACCAGCAGAGTCCGGGACAGGGGGCTTGTGAACACTGAAGCTTTCTTT
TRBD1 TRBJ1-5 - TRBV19 CASSTTGGNQPQHF TGTGCCAGTAGTACAACAGGGGGGAATCAGCCCCAGCATTTT
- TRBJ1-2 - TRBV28 CASNLNRDFRNGYTF TGTGCCAGCAACTTGAACCGGGACTTTCGGAATGGCTACACCTTC
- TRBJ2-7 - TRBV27 CASKRAGSYEQYF TGTGCCAGCAAGCGTGCAGGGTCGTACGAGCAGTACTTC
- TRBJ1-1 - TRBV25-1 CASSVSVNTEAFF TGTGCCAGCAGTGTATCTGTAAACACTGAAGCTTTCTTT
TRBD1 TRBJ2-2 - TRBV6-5 CAIGTGNTGELFF TGTGCCATAGGGACAGGGAACACCGGGGAGCTGTTTTTT
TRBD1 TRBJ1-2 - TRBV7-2 CASSSTTGPSGYTF TGTGCCAGCAGCTCGACGACAGGGCCGTCGGGCTACACCTTC
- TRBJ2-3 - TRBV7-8 CASSDGTSTDTQYF TGTGCCAGCAGCGACGGGACTAGCACAGATACGCAGTATTTT
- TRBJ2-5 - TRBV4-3 CASSQVYPQETQYF TGCGCCAGCAGCCAAGTCTACCCCCAAGAGACCCAGTACTTC
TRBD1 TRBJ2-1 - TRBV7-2 CASSPRGQGLGEQFF TGTGCCAGCAGCCCACGGGGACAGGGACTGGGGGAGCAGTTCTTC
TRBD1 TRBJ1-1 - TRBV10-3 CAISGTGAMNTEAFF TGTGCCATCAGCGGGACAGGGGCGATGAACACTGAAGCTTTCTTT
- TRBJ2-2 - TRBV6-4 CASSGGGGTTGELFF TGTGCCAGCAGTGGGGGCGGAGGGACCACCGGGGAGCTGTTTTTT
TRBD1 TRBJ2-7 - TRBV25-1 CASSEAHRGEQYF TGTGCCAGCAGCGAAGCGCACAGGGGCGAGCAGTACTTC
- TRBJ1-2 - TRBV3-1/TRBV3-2 CASSQGSTNYGYTF TGTGCCAGCAGCCAAGGCAGTACTAACTATGGCTACACCTTC
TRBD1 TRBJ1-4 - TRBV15 CATSRAGQGNEKLFF TGTGCCACCAGCAGAGCCGGACAGGGTAATGAAAAACTGTTTTTT
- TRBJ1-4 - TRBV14 CASSQGDMQNEKLFF TGTGCCAGCAGCCAAGGGGACATGCAAAATGAAAAACTGTTTTTT
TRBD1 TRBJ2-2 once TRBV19 CASSTRQGSTGELFF TGTGCCAGTAGTACGCGACAGGGGAGCACCGGGGAGCTGTTTTTT
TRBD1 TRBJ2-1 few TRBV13 CASSPRDRVDNEQFF TGTGCCAGCAGCCCCCGGGACAGGGTAGACAATGAGCAGTTCTTC
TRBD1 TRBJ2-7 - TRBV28 CASSFSGTGGYEQYF TGTGCCAGCAGCTTCTCCGGGACAGGGGGCTACGAGCAGTACTTC
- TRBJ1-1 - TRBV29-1 CSVLQVYTEAFF TGCAGCGTTCTCCAGGTTTACACTGAAGCTTTCTTT
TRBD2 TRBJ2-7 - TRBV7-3 CASSLNRRSGSYEQYF TGTGCCAGCAGCTTAAATCGTAGGAGCGGGAGCTACGAGCAGTACTTC
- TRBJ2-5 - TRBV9 CASSVGPEQETQYF TGTGCCAGCAGCGTAGGTCCAGAACAAGAGACCCAGTACTTC
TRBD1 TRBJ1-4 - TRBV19 CASSQGQGHRESEKLFF TGTGCCAGTAGCCAGGGACAGGGTCATCGTGAGAGTGAAAAACTGTTTTTT
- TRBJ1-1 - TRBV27 CASSLQGNTEAFF TGTGCCAGCAGTTTACAGGGTAACACTGAAGCTTTCTTT
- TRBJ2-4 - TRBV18 CASSPNRQGAKNIQYF TGTGCCAGCTCACCAAATAGGCAGGGGGCCAAAAACATTCAGTACTTC
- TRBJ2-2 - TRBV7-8 CASILLATNTGELFF TGTGCCAGCATTTTGCTAGCGACGAACACCGGGGAGCTGTTTTTT
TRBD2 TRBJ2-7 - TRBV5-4 CASSPTAGTSGEGAYEQYF TGTGCCAGCAGCCCGACTGCCGGGACTAGCGGGGAAGGCGCCTACGAGCAGTACTTC
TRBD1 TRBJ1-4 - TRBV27 CASSFQGAEKLFF TGTGCCAGCAGTTTCCAGGGGGCGGAAAAACTGTTTTTT
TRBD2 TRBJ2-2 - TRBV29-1 CSVAGAGELFF TGCAGCGTAGCGGGAGCCGGGGAGCTGTTTTTT
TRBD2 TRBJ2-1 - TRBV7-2 CASSLFTSGRVSNEQFF TGTGCCAGCAGCTTATTTACTAGCGGGAGGGTCTCCAATGAGCAGTTCTTC
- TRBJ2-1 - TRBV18 CASSLPNNQGGRNEQFF TGTGCCAGCTCGTTACCTAATAATCAGGGTGGGAGGAATGAGCAGTTCTTC
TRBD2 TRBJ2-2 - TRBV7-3 CASSLMAGLAGGGPTGELFF TGTGCCAGCAGCCTAATGGCGGGACTAGCGGGAGGGGGACCCACCGGGGAGCTGTTTTTT
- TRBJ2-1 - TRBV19 CASTLGAAVGEQFF TGTGCCAGTACCCTGGGGGCGGCGGTTGGTGAGCAGTTCTTC
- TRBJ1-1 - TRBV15 CATSVGGALNTEAFF TGTGCCACCAGCGTCGGGGGGGCCCTGAACACTGAAGCTTTCTTT
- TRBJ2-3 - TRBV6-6 CASRKREESTDTQYF TGTGCCAGCAGGAAAAGGGAGGAGAGCACAGATACGCAGTATTTT
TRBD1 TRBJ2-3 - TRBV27 CASSFPGQGGDTQYF TGTGCCAGCAGTTTCCCCGGACAGGGAGGAGATACGCAGTATTTT
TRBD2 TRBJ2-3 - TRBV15 CATSSVGPSGKADTQYF TGTGCCACCAGCAGCGTGGGGCCTAGCGGGAAGGCAGATACGCAGTATTTT
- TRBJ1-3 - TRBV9 CASRASGNTIYF TGTGCCAGCAGGGCCTCTGGAAACACCATATATTTT
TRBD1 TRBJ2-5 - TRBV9 CASSVGARDREETQYF TGTGCCAGCAGCGTAGGAGCCCGAGACAGGGAAGAGACCCAGTACTTC
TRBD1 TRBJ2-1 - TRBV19 CASSIMGQGYNEQFF TGTGCCAGTAGTATAATGGGACAGGGATACAATGAGCAGTTCTTC
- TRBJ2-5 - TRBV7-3 CASSFSPHDETQYF TGTGCCAGCAGCTTTAGCCCCCATGATGAGACCCAGTACTTC
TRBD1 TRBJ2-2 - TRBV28 CATQGAVNTGELFF TGTGCCACTCAGGGGGCAGTGAACACCGGGGAGCTGTTTTTT
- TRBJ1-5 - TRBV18 CASSPGRDNQPQHF TGTGCCAGCTCACCCGGCAGGGACAATCAGCCCCAGCATTTT
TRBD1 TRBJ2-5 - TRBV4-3 CASSQGTGGQETQYF TGCGCCAGCAGCCAGGGGACAGGGGGCCAAGAGACCCAGTACTTC
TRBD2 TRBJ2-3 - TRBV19 CASTPTSGFSDTQYF TGTGCCAGTACCCCGACTAGCGGGTTTTCAGATACGCAGTATTTT
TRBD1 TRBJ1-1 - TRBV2 CASSRGGTANTEAFF TGTGCCAGCAGTCGGGGTGGGACAGCGAACACTGAAGCTTTCTTT
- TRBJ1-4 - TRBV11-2 CASSLDGRGGEKLFF TGTGCCAGCAGCTTAGATGGTCGGGGAGGGGAAAAACTGTTTTTT
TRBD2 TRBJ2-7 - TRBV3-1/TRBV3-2 CASSQGGRKDEQYF TGTGCCAGCAGCCAAGGCGGGAGGAAGGACGAGCAGTACTTC
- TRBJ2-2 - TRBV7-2 CASSLGGANTGELFF TGTGCCAGCAGCTTAGGAGGAGCGAACACCGGGGAGCTGTTTTTT
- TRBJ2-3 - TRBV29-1 CSVETSWGTDTQYF TGCAGCGTTGAAACTAGCTGGGGCACAGATACGCAGTATTTT
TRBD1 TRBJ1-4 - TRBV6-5 CASRGTVNEKLFF TGTGCCAGCAGAGGGACAGTAAATGAAAAACTGTTTTTT
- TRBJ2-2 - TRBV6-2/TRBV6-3 CASSYRRGGELFF TGTGCCAGCAGTTACCGGAGGGGCGGGGAGCTGTTTTTT
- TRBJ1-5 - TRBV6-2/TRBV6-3 CASSYSRRAGNQPQHF TGTGCCAGCAGTTACTCGCGAAGGGCGGGAAATCAGCCCCAGCATTTT